This T cell receptor (beta chain) was sequenced during a study of T and B cells in COVID-19 patients (dated by TCRdb to between 2020 and 2021). Concerning the study at large: Using TRB and IGH repertoire sequencing of peripheral blood, the study characterized adaptive immunity in COVID-19 patients who had active infection or had recovered. A recovered cohort was made up of 15 to 19 patients contributing 20 to 25 samples, mostly after mild to moderate COVID-19 managed as outpatients. The recovered cohort had a median age of around 30 years, compared with approximately 67 years in the active-infection cohort. In the active-infection cohort, about 65% of the 20 patients were critically ill and required mechanical ventilation or ECMO. Of the 20 to 25 patients in the active-infection cohort, 15 to 19 had comorbidities associated with unfavorable COVID-19 outcome. The TCR and BCR sequence repository comprised more than 30 patients and 60 to 85 time points, with over 8 million TCR sequences analysed. A couple of patients were in both the active and recovered cohorts because samples existed from active disease and from after recovery. An age-matched reference group of under 45 healthy donors negative for COVID-19 antibodies was used as the comparison for repertoire analyses. As many as 9 follow-up blood samples were taken per patient, and some of the samples covered different disease stages within the same individual. Points the paper makes about the study in general: A total of about 2,400 TCR clusters were exclusive to the recovered cohort, and a few dozen of those clusters were low-pGen clusters. The cohort was considered too small for HLA contributions to COVID-19 susceptibility or severity to be assessed. TRB repertoires were found to be highly clonal in active COVID-19, whereas diversity and richness at recovery were found to rise above healthy donor levels. Blood samples from mildly ill patients during symptoms and early samples from severe cases were scarce. Specific T cell subsets (CD4+/Treg/CD8+) and sorted SARS-CoV-2-responsive or tetramer+ T cells had not yet been sequenced, and these experiments were ongoing. The reported TCR clusters were said to need prospective validation before any clinical use. Strongly skewed TRBV/TRBJ gene usage was reported in patients with COVID-19.

CDR1 is given as MNHEY and CDR2 as SVGAGI, both from the germline V gene. The CDR3 numbers 20 residues from cysteine through phenylalanine. Only the CDR3 DNA is retained, 60 bases long and in frame from the first base. V lost 4 bases and J lost 6 bases, and the count of bases not matched to a germline gene is 25. The instrument was an Illumina MiSeq. Multiplex PCR with BIOMED2 TRB-A/B primer pools was used to amplify TRB rearrangements. Illumina-compatible adapters and 7-nucleotide sample barcodes were attached to the amplicons through two consecutive PCRs. Phusion HS II polymerase was used for all library PCRs. The amplicons were purified from gel with the NucleoSpin Gel and PCR Clean-up kit, measured on Qubit, and then pooled at approximately 3.8 nM. The quality of the amplicon pool was checked on an Agilent 2100 Bioanalyzer prior to Illumina next-generation sequencing. The authors processed their data as follows. Annotation of TRB rearrangements was done in MiXCR 3.0.8 with the default MiXCR reference library. Non-productive reads and sequences with fewer than 2 reads were removed, and each unique CDR3 nucleotide sequence was counted as one clone. Clonality, diversity, richness and V-J gene usage were calculated in R 3.5.1. GLIPH2 was used to cluster TCRs by CDR3 similarity, and OLGA was used to calculate generation probabilities. GLIPH2 clusters were kept only if they contained at least four unique TCR clonotypes found in at least three individuals. In TCRdb, the public reads were trimmed at Q25 with fastp and aligned with MiXCR, with productive beta chains retained. Entries that share a CDR3 protein sequence are merged under the most common genes and DNA. TCRdb assigned the V and J calls; the authors' analysis was not used. The sample table lists 6,400 or so distinct CDR3 sequences, roughly a quarter of them with a count of one. Of the sample, 8.5% to 14% falls within the top ten clones.

In the case of this clonotype: Which antigen it targets is not known. Base qualities are not at hand, and no much larger clone is one base apart.

Genomic DNA extracted from blood was used in amounts of roughly 250-550 ng for amplification of TRB repertoires. This receptor chain uses TRBV6-5 and TRBJ2-7; 9 of the junction bases match TRBD1. Sequenced: blood. This clonotype was sampled from a human donor with active COVID-19. This receptor has the CDR3 CASSFTPTGGLKGSSLEQYF. The base sequence is TGTGCCAGCAGTTTTACCCCTACAGGGGGCCTCAAGGGTAGCTCACTCGAGCAGTACTTC.